Included here is one TCR beta chain sequence, with context. Its target is unknown. These data are taken from a study of shared clonotypes between healthy human individuals. General observations from the study: Generation probabilities were higher for clonotypes shared across all four sorted-subset donors than for unshared ones.

A split of CD4+ cells into CD45RA+ naive and CD45RA-negative memory subsets was performed. CDR3 length: 15 amino acids. CDR1 is MGHRA, CDR2 YSYEKL, per germline. Trimming took 4 bases from V and 1 from J, leaving 12 bases between them. Running of the assay took place at deep level. Assay: immunoSEQ multiplex PCR; the TCRdb copy retains only in-frame clones and omits some. Here the sample spans 2 million or so clones, roughly 94% being singletons. The material sequenced was naive CD4+ T cells sorted from blood. Noted subset: CD45RA+ positively selected. This TCR derives from a young man in good health. V is TRBV4-1 and J is TRBJ2-3; D may match TRBD1 or TRBD2 (6 bases each). For the CDR3, the DNA is TGCGCCAGCAGCCCCCTGGGGGGCCGCACAGATACGCAGTATTTT. As protein: CASSPLGGRTDTQYF.